These T cell receptor beta chains were read from a single sample in a study of early T cells in non-severe SARS-CoV-2 infection. A single record per CDR3 protein comes from TCRdb applying MiXCR to the 5' RACE reads. Among approximately 27,000 distinct CDR3 sequences listed, approximately 4.2% were seen once. Sequencing input: whole blood. These receptors were taken from an adult who was a healthcare worker with PCR-confirmed SARS-CoV-2 infection or an uninfected control (not recorded which). The CDR3 runs from the conserved cysteine through the conserved F or W. The D gene is left open where the match is weak. Only some rows state a clone size, as once, few, many or a class for expanded clones.

clone size,V gene,D gene,J gene,CDR3 protein,CDR3 DNA
many,TRBV20-1,TRBD1,TRBJ1-2,CSAMDRAEYGYTF,TGCAGTGCTATGGACAGGGCGGAGTACGGCTACACCTTC
.,TRBV1,.,TRBJ1-5,CTSSGQGMQPQHF,TGCACCAGCAGTGGACAGGGGATGCAGCCCCAGCATTTT
few,TRBV7-2,.,TRBJ2-5,CASSPGGTSKTQYF,TGTGCCAGCAGCCCAGGCGGGACTTCGAAGACCCAGTACTTC
many,TRBV24-1,.,TRBJ2-3,CATSDGKGGVTDTQYF,TGTGCCACCAGTGATGGAAAGGGGGGGGTGACAGATACGCAGTATTTT
many,TRBV20-1,.,TRBJ1-5,CSARHRVNQPQHF,TGCAGTGCTAGACACAGGGTTAATCAGCCCCAGCATTTT
many,TRBV7-2,.,TRBJ2-7,CASSLGPTSGEQYF,TGTGCCAGCAGCCTCGGACCGACTAGTGGCGAGCAGTACTTC
.,TRBV20-1,TRBD2,TRBJ2-1,CSARKAAGVISNEQFF,TGCAGTGCTAGGAAGGCAGCGGGAGTCATATCCAATGAGCAGTTCTTC
many,TRBV12-3/TRBV12-4,TRBD2,TRBJ2-7,CASTLGGSGNYEQYF,TGTGCCAGCACCCTCGGGGGTAGCGGGAACTACGAGCAGTACTTC
many,TRBV20-1,.,TRBJ2-2,CSARDPKKDSNTGELFF,TGCAGTGCTAGAGATCCGAAAAAAGATTCGAACACCGGGGAGCTGTTTTTT
many,TRBV7-8,TRBD1,TRBJ2-7,CASSLNRGYEQYF,TGTGCCAGCAGCTTAAACAGGGGGTACGAGCAGTACTTC
many,TRBV21-1,.,TRBJ1-6,CARAGGYNSPLHF,TGTGCCAGAGCAGGGGGCTATAATTCACCCCTCCACTTT
few,TRBV5-4,.,TRBJ1-2,CASSPETDGIYGYTF,TGTGCCAGCAGCCCGGAAACTGACGGAATCTATGGCTACACCTTC
many,TRBV3-1,.,TRBJ1-4,CASSRGGNEKLFF,TGTGCCAGCAGCCGTGGGGGGAATGAAAAACTGTTTTTT
.,TRBV7-9,TRBD2,TRBJ2-1,CASSLGVLAGSLYNEQFF,TGTGCCAGCAGCTTAGGGGTACTAGCGGGTTCCTTATACAATGAGCAGTTCTTC
.,TRBV2,TRBD2,TRBJ2-1,CASTGGDLADNEQFF,TGTGCCAGCACGGGGGGGGACTTGGCGGACAATGAGCAGTTCTTC
many,TRBV28,.,TRBJ2-5,CASSLPKETQYF,TGTGCCAGCAGTCTCCCTAAAGAGACCCAGTACTTC
many,TRBV6-5,.,TRBJ2-7,CASSYSRLIYEQYF,TGTGCCAGCAGTTATTCTCGACTGATCTACGAGCAGTACTTC
many,TRBV19,.,TRBJ2-2,CASSSGPTGELFF,TGTGCCAGTAGTTCTGGTCCCACCGGGGAGCTGTTTTTT
many,TRBV12-3/TRBV12-4,.,TRBJ2-1,CASGLGELNNEQFF,TGTGCCAGCGGGCTGGGCGAATTAAACAATGAGCAGTTCTTC
.,TRBV11-2,.,TRBJ1-1,CASSLEMNTEAFF,TGTGCCAGCAGCCTTGAGATGAACACTGAAGCTTTCTTT
many,TRBV7-2,TRBD2,TRBJ2-7,CASSPMARGASYEQYF,TGTGCCAGCAGCCCCATGGCGCGGGGGGCCTCCTACGAGCAGTACTTC
.,TRBV2,.,TRBJ2-7,CATRGPHEQYF,TGTGCCACCAGGGGCCCACACGAGCAGTACTTC
few,TRBV28,.,TRBJ2-2,CASSDRAEYTGELFF,TGTGCCAGCAGCGACCGGGCCGAATACACCGGGGAGCTGTTTTTT
few,TRBV7-6,TRBD1,TRBJ2-7,CASSLLGVGQGARYEQYF,TGTGCCAGCAGCTTATTGGGGGTTGGCCAGGGGGCTAGATACGAGCAGTACTTC
many,TRBV2,.,TRBJ2-3,CASSGPTDTQYF,TGTGCCAGCAGTGGCCCCACAGATACGCAGTATTTT
.,TRBV5-4,.,TRBJ2-3,CASSGEQTSTDTQYF,TGTGCCAGCAGTGGCGAACAAACTAGCACAGATACGCAGTATTTT
many,TRBV6-1,TRBD1,TRBJ2-5,CASSELTGANQETQYF,TGTGCCAGCAGTGAACTGACAGGGGCAAACCAAGAGACCCAGTACTTC
many,TRBV28,.,TRBJ1-1,CASSRPTTNTEAFF,TGTGCCAGCAGCAGACCGACAACGAACACTGAAGCTTTCTTT
many,TRBV12-3/TRBV12-4,.,TRBJ2-1,CASSTEVLGADEQFF,TGTGCCAGCAGCACTGAGGTACTAGGGGCCGATGAGCAGTTCTTC
few,TRBV9,.,TRBJ1-1,CASSVYNTEAFF,TGTGCCAGCAGCGTATATAACACTGAAGCTTTCTTT
.,TRBV14,.,TRBJ2-7,CASSQGWGREIYEQYF,TGTGCCAGCAGCCAAGGATGGGGCAGGGAAATCTACGAGCAGTACTTC
many,TRBV18,TRBD1,TRBJ2-2,CASSRRTGGPNTGELFF,TGTGCCAGCTCAAGACGTACAGGGGGTCCAAACACCGGGGAGCTGTTTTTT
few,TRBV6-2/TRBV6-3,.,TRBJ2-2,CASSYPRSGRGAGELFF,TGTGCCAGCAGTTATCCCCGCTCGGGGCGGGGAGCCGGGGAGCTGTTTTTT
many,TRBV10-3,.,TRBJ1-1,CAIRVRGDSTEAFF,TGTGCCATCAGGGTAAGGGGGGATAGCACTGAAGCTTTCTTT
many,TRBV10-3,.,TRBJ2-7,CATGYEQYF,TGTGCCACCGGGTACGAGCAGTACTTC
many,TRBV4-1,TRBD2,TRBJ2-4,CASSQSPLSGGKNIQYF,TGCGCCAGCAGCCAAAGCCCCCTTAGCGGGGGTAAAAACATTCAGTACTTC
.,TRBV20-1,.,TRBJ2-7,CSARVVGGSLYEQYF,TGCAGTGCTAGAGTAGTAGGGGGAAGTCTCTACGAGCAGTACTTC
many,TRBV7-2,.,TRBJ1-5,CASSLRGPQDQPQHF,TGTGCCAGCAGCTTACGAGGGCCCCAAGATCAGCCCCAGCATTTT
many,TRBV24-1,TRBD1,TRBJ2-3,CATSDLPVTGPTDTQYF,TGTGCCACCAGTGATTTGCCCGTGACAGGGCCCACAGATACGCAGTATTTT
many,TRBV11-2,.,TRBJ1-6,CASSPLIENSPLHF,TGTGCCAGCAGCCCACTCATTGAGAATTCACCCCTCCACTTT
medium-sized,TRBV11-2,.,TRBJ2-7,CASSFGQAYEQYF,TGTGCCAGCAGCTTCGGACAAGCCTACGAGCAGTACTTC
many,TRBV29-1,.,TRBJ1-2,CSVEPGPHHTF,TGCAGCGTAGAGCCGGGACCGCATCATACCTTC
.,TRBV9,TRBD2,TRBJ2-1,CASSVGLAGSSYNEQFF,TGTGCCAGCAGCGTAGGACTAGCGGGGAGCTCCTACAATGAGCAGTTCTTC
.,TRBV3-1,TRBD1,TRBJ2-7,CASSRQLGTGRVYEQYF,TGTGCCAGCAGCCGCCAGCTTGGGACAGGGAGGGTCTACGAGCAGTACTTC
many,TRBV10-3,TRBD1,TRBJ1-5,CATGTGGRNQPQHF,TGTGCCACCGGGACAGGGGGTCGCAATCAGCCCCAGCATTTT
.,TRBV9,.,TRBJ2-1,CASSVGANRPEQFF,TGTGCCAGCAGCGTGGGGGCGAACCGGCCCGAGCAGTTCTTC
many,TRBV10-3,.,TRBJ1-2,CAISESISVTGGYTF,TGTGCCATCAGTGAGTCGATCTCCGTGACAGGAGGCTACACCTTC
many,TRBV7-6,TRBD1,TRBJ2-1,CASSGRTGQNEQFF,TGTGCCAGCAGCGGGCGGACAGGGCAGAATGAGCAGTTCTTC
.,TRBV7-9,TRBD2,TRBJ2-1,CASSISGIRNEQLF,TGTGCCAGCAGCATTAGCGGGATTCGAAATGAGCAGCTCTTC
few,TRBV27,.,TRBJ2-7,CASIGTGSSYEQYF,TGTGCCAGCATCGGGACGGGAAGCTCCTACGAGCAGTACTTC
many,TRBV7-3,TRBD1,TRBJ2-7,CASSPGTGGKQYF,TGTGCCAGCAGTCCCGGGACAGGGGGCAAGCAGTACTTC
few,TRBV28,TRBD2,TRBJ2-7,CASSFGTSGGNYEQYF,TGTGCCAGCAGCTTTGGGACTAGCGGGGGGAACTACGAGCAGTACTTC
many,TRBV5-6,TRBD1,TRBJ2-2,CASSMGQGATGELFF,TGTGCCAGCAGCATGGGACAGGGCGCGACCGGGGAGCTGTTTTTT
.,TRBV7-9,TRBD1,TRBJ1-1,CASSLQGSTEAFF,TGTGCCAGCAGCCTACAGGGGAGTACTGAAGCTTTCTTT
.,TRBV5-1,.,TRBJ2-1,CASSRSGTTYNEQFF,TGCGCCAGCTCCCGCTCCGGGACAACGTACAATGAGCAGTTCTTC
few,TRBV28,.,TRBJ1-4,CASSRFGGQAREKLFF,TGTGCCAGCAGTCGATTCGGGGGGCAGGCGCGGGAAAAACTGTTTTTT
many,TRBV7-3,.,TRBJ2-1,CASSLAAGVRNEQFF,TGTGCCAGCAGCTTAGCGGCAGGGGTTCGCAATGAGCAGTTCTTC
many,TRBV12-3/TRBV12-4,.,TRBJ2-2,CASSLALTGNTGELFF,TGTGCCAGCAGTTTAGCCCTAACAGGGAACACCGGGGAGCTGTTTTTT
few,TRBV19,TRBD1,TRBJ2-3,CASSPRQGTSTDTQYF,TGTGCCAGTAGTCCCCGACAGGGAACTAGCACAGATACGCAGTATTTT
.,TRBV11-2,TRBD1,TRBJ1-4,CASSSEPGQVNEKLFF,TGTGCCAGCAGCTCCGAGCCGGGACAGGTCAATGAAAAACTGTTTTTT